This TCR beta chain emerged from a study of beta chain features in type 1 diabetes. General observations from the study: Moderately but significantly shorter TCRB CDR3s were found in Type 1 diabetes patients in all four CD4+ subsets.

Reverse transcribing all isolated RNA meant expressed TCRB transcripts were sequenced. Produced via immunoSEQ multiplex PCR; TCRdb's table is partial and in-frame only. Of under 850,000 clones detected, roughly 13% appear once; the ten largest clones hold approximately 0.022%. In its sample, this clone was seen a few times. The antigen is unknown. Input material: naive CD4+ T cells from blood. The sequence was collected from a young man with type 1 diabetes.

The CDR3 loop reads CASSQSYDDRPDTYEQYF. In nucleotides, the CDR3 is TGCGCCAGCAGTCAATCATATGACGACAGGCCCGATACCTACGAGCAGTACTTC. The chain links TRBV23-1 to TRBJ2-7; possible D gene TRBD1, 6 bases. TRBV23-1 counts as an open reading frame of uncertain function. V lost 0 bases and J 2 bases, leaving 20 bases between the germline ends. This CDR3 spans 18 amino acids.